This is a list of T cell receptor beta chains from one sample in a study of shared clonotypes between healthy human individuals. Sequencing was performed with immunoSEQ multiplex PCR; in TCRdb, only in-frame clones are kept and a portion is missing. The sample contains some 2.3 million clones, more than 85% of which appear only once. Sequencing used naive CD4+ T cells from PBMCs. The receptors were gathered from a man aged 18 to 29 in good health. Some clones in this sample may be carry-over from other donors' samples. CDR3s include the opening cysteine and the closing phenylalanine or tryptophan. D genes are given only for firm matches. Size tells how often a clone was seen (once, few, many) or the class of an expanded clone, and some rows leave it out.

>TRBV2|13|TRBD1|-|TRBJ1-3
CASRSGGGNTIYF
TGTGCCAGCAGGTCAGGGGGCGGAAACACCATATATTTT
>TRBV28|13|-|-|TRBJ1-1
CASSGRGITEAFF
TGTGCCAGCAGTGGCAGGGGCATAACTGAAGCTTTCTTT
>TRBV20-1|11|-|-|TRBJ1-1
CRAERNTEAFF
TGCAGGGCGGAAAGGAACACTGAAGCTTTCTTT
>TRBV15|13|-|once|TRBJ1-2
CATSRQGNYGYTF
TGTGCCACCAGCAGGCAGGGGAACTATGGCTACACCTTC
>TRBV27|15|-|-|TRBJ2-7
CASSSPLWGPYEQYF
TGTGCCAGCAGTTCTCCGTTATGGGGGCCCTACGAGCAGTACTTC
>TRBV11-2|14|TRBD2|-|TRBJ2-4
CASSAPGGRDIQYF
TGTGCCAGCAGCGCCCCTGGGGGGAGGGACATTCAGTACTTC
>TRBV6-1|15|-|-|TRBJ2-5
CASPEELVDQETQYF
TGTGCCAGCCCCGAGGAGCTCGTGGACCAAGAGACCCAGTACTTC
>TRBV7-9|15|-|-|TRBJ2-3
CASRLRPTSTDTQYF
TGTGCCAGCAGATTGCGCCCGACAAGCACAGATACGCAGTATTTT
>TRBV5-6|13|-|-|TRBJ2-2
CASSLSRTGELFF
TGTGCCAGCAGCTTGAGCAGAACCGGGGAGCTGTTTTTT
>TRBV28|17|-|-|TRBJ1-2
CASSLPNPPNGGYGYTF
TGTGCCAGCAGTTTACCGAATCCTCCTAATGGGGGCTATGGCTACACCTTC
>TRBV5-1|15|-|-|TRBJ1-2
CASSAATGFYYGYTF
TGCGCCAGCAGCGCCGCGACAGGTTTCTACTATGGCTACACCTTC
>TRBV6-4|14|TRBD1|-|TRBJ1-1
CASSHSQGGTEAFF
TGTGCCAGCAGCCACTCGCAGGGGGGCACTGAAGCTTTCTTT
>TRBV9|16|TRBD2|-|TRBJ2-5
CASSKMGLAGEETQYF
TGTGCCAGCAGCAAAATGGGACTAGCGGGGGAAGAGACCCAGTACTTC
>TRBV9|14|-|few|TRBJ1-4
CASSVGATNEKLFF
TGTGCCAGCAGCGTAGGGGCAACTAATGAAAAACTGTTTTTT
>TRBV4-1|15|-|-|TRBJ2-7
CASSQAVLGSYEQYF
TGCGCCAGCAGCCAAGCTGTCCTGGGTTCCTACGAGCAGTACTTC
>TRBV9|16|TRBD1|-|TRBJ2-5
CASSAGGGRIMETQYF
TGTGCCAGCAGCGCAGGGGGCGGTCGGATAATGGAGACCCAGTACTTC
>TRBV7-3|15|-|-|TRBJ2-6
CASSLSLSGANVLTF
TGTGCCAGCAGCTTAAGTCTCTCTGGGGCCAACGTCCTGACTTTC
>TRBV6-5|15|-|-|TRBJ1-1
CASTDGGPQETEAFF
TGTGCCAGCACCGACGGAGGGCCCCAGGAGACTGAAGCTTTCTTT
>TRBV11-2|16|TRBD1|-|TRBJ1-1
CASRKDRGDSNTEAFF
TGTGCCAGCAGAAAGGACAGGGGGGACTCGAACACTGAAGCTTTCTTT
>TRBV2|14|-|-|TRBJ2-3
CASSVLEGTDTQYF
TGTGCCAGCAGTGTATTGGAGGGCACAGATACGCAGTATTTT
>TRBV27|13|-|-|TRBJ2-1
CASSINRGGEQFF
TGTGCCAGCAGTATAAACAGGGGAGGTGAGCAGTTCTTC
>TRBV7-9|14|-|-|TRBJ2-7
CASGRRGGGTEQYF
TGTGCCAGCGGACGGAGGGGTGGGGGGACCGAGCAGTACTTC
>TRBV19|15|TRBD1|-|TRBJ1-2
CASRWDRAGNYGYTF
TGTGCCAGTAGGTGGGACAGGGCGGGAAACTATGGCTACACCTTC
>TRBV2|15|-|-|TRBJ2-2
CASSTGYLNTGELFF
TGTGCCAGCAGTACAGGGTACCTGAACACCGGGGAGCTGTTTTTT
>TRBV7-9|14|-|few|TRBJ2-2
CASSDGTVYGELFF
TGTGCCAGCAGCGATGGGACCGTCTATGGGGAGCTGTTTTTT
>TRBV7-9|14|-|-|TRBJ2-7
CASRKGQGHYEQYF
TGTGCCAGCAGGAAAGGGCAAGGGCACTACGAGCAGTACTTC
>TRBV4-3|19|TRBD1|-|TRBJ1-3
CASSQDIFPTGFAGNTIYF
TGCGCCAGCAGCCAAGATATCTTCCCGACAGGGTTTGCTGGAAACACCATATATTTT
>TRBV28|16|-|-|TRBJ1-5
CASSSQGTHSNQPQHF
TGTGCCAGCAGTTCCCAGGGTACCCATAGCAATCAGCCCCAGCATTTT
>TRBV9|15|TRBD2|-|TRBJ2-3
CASTRLGTIPDTQYF
TGTGCCAGCACCAGATTGGGGACTATACCAGATACGCAGTATTTT
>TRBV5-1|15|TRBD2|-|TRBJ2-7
CASSLSPSGTTEQYF
TGCGCCAGCAGCCTATCCCCCAGCGGGACTACCGAGCAGTACTTC
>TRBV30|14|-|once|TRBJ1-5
CASDSRDENQPQHF
TGTGCCTCCGACTCCCGGGACGAAAATCAGCCCCAGCATTTT
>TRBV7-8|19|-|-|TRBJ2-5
CASSLVRAEVGGRGKTQYF
TGTGCCAGCAGCTTAGTGCGGGCGGAGGTAGGGGGTAGGGGGAAGACCCAGTACTTC
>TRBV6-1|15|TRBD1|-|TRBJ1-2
CASRARGTVNYGYTF
TGTGCCAGCCGCGCCCGGGGGACAGTGAACTATGGCTACACCTTC